Below, 15 T cell receptor beta chains from the same sample are listed, as sequenced in a study of shared clonotypes between healthy human individuals. Sequencing was performed with immunoSEQ multiplex PCR; in TCRdb, only in-frame clones are kept and a portion is missing. The table lists approximately 2.5 million clones, approximately 93% of them singletons. Sequenced input: naive CD4+ T cells from PBMCs. As for subset: CD45RA+ positively selected. These receptors were obtained from a man aged 18 to 35 in good health. Some clones in this sample may be carry-over from other donors' samples.

V gene TRBV9 combines with J gene TRBJ2-7; possibly TRBD1 for D (6 bases). The V gene's germline CDR1 is SGDLS and CDR2 YYNGEE. This CDR3 has 15 amino acids. The V gene lost 10 bases and the J gene lost 4 bases, with 24 bases spanning the gap. CDR3 in DNA: TGTGCCCGCGGCTACAGGGATGGGGGCCCTTACGAGCAGTACTTC. Its protein product is CARGYRDGGPYEQYF.

The genes are TRBV6-5 and TRBJ2-7; weak D call: TRBD2 (5 bases). The CDR3 runs 14 residues. Trimming took off 6 bases at V and 1 base at J, with 13 bases between the two ends. Per the germline V gene, CDR1 is MNHEY and CDR2 is SVGAGI. The CDR3 loop reads CASSRRTESYEQYF. In nucleotides, the CDR3 is TGTGCCAGCAGCCGGAGGACGGAGTCCTACGAGCAGTACTTC.

This chain uses TRBV6-6 with TRBJ2-1, with a tentative D call TRBD1 (6 bases). Germline lookup yields CDR1 MNHNY and CDR2 SVGAGI (reference sequence). The V and J ends lost 8 bases and 9 bases respectively, with 17 bases between them. The CDR3 is made up of 13 amino acids. In DNA, the CDR3 is TGTGCCAGCCTCGACAGGAAAGATTTTGAGCAGTTCTTC. Translated, it gives CASLDRKDFEQFF.

The gene calls are TRBV10-3 and TRBJ2-3; maybe TRBD1 (6 bases). Germline CDR1 reads ENHRY; CDR2 reads SYGVKD. Trimming cost V 4 bases and J 4 bases, with 15 bases left between them. The CDR3 has 15 amino acids. As DNA, the CDR3 is TGTGCCATCAGTGGGGGGCGGCCAATATCAGATACGCAGTATTTT. Translating it yields CAISGGRPISDTQYF.

This sequence joins TRBV6-6 and TRBJ2-1, with D perhaps matching TRBD2 (6 bases). The length of the CDR3 is 15 residues. V shed 4 bases and J shed 1 base, with 11 bases lying between them. Germline V gives CDR1 MNHNY, CDR2 SVGAGI (reference sequence). This CDR3 reads CASSLGSGSYNEQFF. In DNA form, the CDR3 reads TGTGCCAGCAGTTTGGGTAGCGGATCCTACAATGAGCAGTTCTTC.

The CDR3 spells CASSPKGIAGESSYNEQFF. The DNA of the CDR3 is TGTGCCAGCAGCCCGAAGGGAATAGCGGGAGAGAGCTCCTACAATGAGCAGTTCTTC. The chain couples TRBV4-2 to TRBJ2-1; 9 bases align to TRBD2. Trimming at V came to 4 bases and at J to 0 bases, leaving 13 bases not matched to a gene. From germline, CDR1 is LGHNA and CDR2 YNFKEQ. This CDR3 spans 19 amino acids.

The chain carries TRBV5-1 and TRBJ1-3, with D tentatively TRBD1 (5 bases). Germline CDR1 and CDR2: SGHRS and YFSETQ. Trimming took off 3 bases at V and 4 bases at J, with 11 bases between the two ends. The CDR3 has 14 amino acids. CDR3 residues: CASSYRDGGNTIYF. CDR3 DNA sequence: TGCGCCAGCAGCTATCGGGACGGAGGAAACACCATATATTTT.

V and J are TRBV2 and TRBJ2-2; D uncertain. Between the trimmed V and J ends, which lost 7 bases and 2 bases, there was a span of 11 bases. CDR3 length equals 14 residues. Germline assignment: CDR1 SNHLY and CDR2 FYNNEI. CDR3 region: CASTRVLNTGELFF. The CDR3 nucleotides read TGTGCCAGCACTCGGGTTCTTAACACCGGGGAGCTGTTTTTT.

This clone was found once. CDR3 amino acids: CASSLGQVNTDTQYF. In DNA, the CDR3 is TGTGCCAGCAGCTTAGGACAGGTTAACACAGATACGCAGTATTTT. V usage is TRBV11-2 and J usage is TRBJ2-3; D possibly corresponds to TRBD1 (6 bases). The germline gives CDR1 SGHAT, CDR2 FQNNGV. Trimming pared 1 base from V and 2 bases from J, leaving 10 bases between. The CDR3 length is 15 residues.

This clone was detected only once. The J gene is TRBJ2-5, the V gene TRBV9, with D perhaps being TRBD1 or TRBD2 (6 bases each). Trimming pared 0 bases from V and 9 bases from J, leaving 15 bases between. Germline V CDR1 and CDR2: SGDLS, YYNGEE. The CDR3 covers 14 residues. The CDR3 is CASSVGGGWEAQYF. In DNA form, the CDR3 reads TGTGCCAGCAGCGTAGGAGGGGGTTGGGAGGCCCAGTACTTC.

This clone was seen a single time. V usage is TRBV9 and J usage is TRBJ2-6, with D possibly matching TRBD1 (6 bases). From germline, CDR1 is SGDLS and CDR2 YYNGEE. Trimming removed 3 bases at V and 0 bases at J, with 10 bases between. This CDR3 contains 16 residues. DNA of the CDR3: TGTGCCAGCAGCGCGGACAGAAGCTCTGGGGCCAACGTCCTGACTTTC. Amino acids: CASSADRSSGANVLTF.

The chain combines TRBV6-5 with TRBJ2-7, with 8 nucleotides matching TRBD1. V lost 8 bases to trimming and J lost 3 bases; unmatched junction nucleotides: 6. Germline CDR1 and CDR2: MNHEY and SVGAGI. CDR3 size: 13 residues. The CDR3 DNA is TGTGCCAGCCGGACAGGGATTCTCTACGAGCAGTACTTC. As protein: CASRTGILYEQYF.

Worth noting for this clone: The sample holds other DNA sequences that translate to the same CDR3. This chain joins TRBV27 and TRBJ2-7, with 7 bases lining up with TRBD1. This CDR3 has 13 residues. CDR1 is MNHEY, CDR2 SMNVEV, per germline (reference sequence). The junction had 7 bases not matched to a gene; V was cut back by 4 bases and J by 7 bases. This CDR3 is CASSSRTGREQYF. In nucleotides, the CDR3 is TGTGCCAGCAGTTCAAGGACAGGCCGTGAGCAGTACTTC.

The chain couples TRBV11-3 to TRBJ2-5, with D perhaps matching TRBD1 or TRBD2 (5 bases each). The CDR3 has 15 residues. V lost 2 bases, J lost 0 bases, and 10 bases lay in between. Germline CDR1 is SGHNT and CDR2 is YENEEA. Here the CDR3 reads CASSLRTGHQETQYF. Written as DNA, the CDR3 is TGTGCCAGCAGCTTAAGGACGGGACACCAAGAGACCCAGTACTTC.

In the case of this clone: The junction does not match germline at one end; this may be a read error. The V and J genes are TRBV6-5 and TRBJ2-7; D assignment may be TRBD1 or TRBD2 (5 bases each). Looked up from germline, CDR1 is MNHEY and CDR2 is SVGAGI. This CDR3 is 10 amino acids long. CDR3 sequence (DNA): TGTGCCAGAACCGGTTTTTCGGGACGGTTC. Translated: CARTGFSGRF.